The T cell receptor (beta chain) under discussion was sequenced for a study of blood T cells in healthy people across ages. This CDR3 is 15 amino acids long. V lost 5 bases to trimming and J lost 11 bases, with 27 bases between them. CDR1 is DFQATT and CDR2 is SNEGSKA in the germline V gene (reference sequence). The use of a sample-barcoded 5' primer and a J-beta primer mix characterized a second PCR of roughly 6 to 11 cycles. TCRdb independently ran MiXCR on the 5' RACE reads; one entry per CDR3 protein. This sample has nearly 1 million distinct CDR3 sequences, with approximately 50% found just once. Healthy Caucasians from Russia aged about 6 to 90 served as donors. The authors drew around 9.4 milliliters of peripheral blood from each donor. With each sample, at least 5 micrograms of total RNA were extracted.

The origin of this receptor is a woman aged 60-75 years in good health. The chain is built from TRBV20-1 and TRBJ2-5; either TRBD1 or TRBD2 may supply D (5 bases each). Sequencing was done on a sample of blood. The CDR3 is CSAAAGRGSYNEQYF. CDR3 in DNA: TGCAGTGCTGCCGCGGGTAGGGGATCCTACAATGAGCAGTACTTC.